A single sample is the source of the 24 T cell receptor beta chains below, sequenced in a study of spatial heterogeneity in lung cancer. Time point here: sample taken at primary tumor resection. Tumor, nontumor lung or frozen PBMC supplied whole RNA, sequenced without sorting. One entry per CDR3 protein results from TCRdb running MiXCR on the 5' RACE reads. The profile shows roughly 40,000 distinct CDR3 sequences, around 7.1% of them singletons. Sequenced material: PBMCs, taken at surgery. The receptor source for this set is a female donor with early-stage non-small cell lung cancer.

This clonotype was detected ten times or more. DNA for the CDR3: TGTGCCAGCAGCCAAGATTGGGGGGGGACCTACGAGCAGTACTTC. Residues: CASSQDWGGTYEQYF. V and J are TRBV3-1 and TRBJ2-7; 7 nucleotides align to TRBD2. Losses at the gene ends were 0 bases for V and 2 bases for J; bases not matched to a gene: 4. There are 15 residues in the CDR3. In germline, CDR1 is LGHDT, CDR2 YNNKEL (reference sequence).

CDR3 sequence: CASSLGAPGKGEKLFF. As DNA, the CDR3 is TGCGCCAGCAGCTTGGGGGCCCCGGGCAAGGGAGAAAAACTGTTTTTT. The chain couples TRBV5-1 to TRBJ1-4; D not certain. Germline V CDR1 and CDR2: SGHRS, YFSETQ. V lost 0 bases and J lost 8, with 17 bases in between. There are 16 residues in the CDR3.

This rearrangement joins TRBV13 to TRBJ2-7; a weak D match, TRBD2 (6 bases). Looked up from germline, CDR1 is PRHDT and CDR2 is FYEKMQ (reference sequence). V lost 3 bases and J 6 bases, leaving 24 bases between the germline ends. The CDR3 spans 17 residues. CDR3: CASSFFSAPGTVGEQYF. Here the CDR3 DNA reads TGTGCCAGCAGCTTCTTCTCGGCCCCCGGGACTGTCGGCGAGCAGTACTTC.

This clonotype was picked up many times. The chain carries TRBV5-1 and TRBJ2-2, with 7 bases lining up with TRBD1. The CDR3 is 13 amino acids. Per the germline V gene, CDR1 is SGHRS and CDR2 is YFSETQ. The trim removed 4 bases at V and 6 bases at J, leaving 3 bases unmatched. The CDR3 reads CASSLTGSGELFF. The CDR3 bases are TGCGCCAGCAGCCTGACAGGGTCCGGGGAGCTGTTTTTT.

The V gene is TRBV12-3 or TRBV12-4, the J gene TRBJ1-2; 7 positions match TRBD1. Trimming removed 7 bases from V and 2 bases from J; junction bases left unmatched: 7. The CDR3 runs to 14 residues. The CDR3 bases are TGTGCCAGCAACGGCAGGGGGGCGAACTATGGCTACACCTTC. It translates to CASNGRGANYGYTF.

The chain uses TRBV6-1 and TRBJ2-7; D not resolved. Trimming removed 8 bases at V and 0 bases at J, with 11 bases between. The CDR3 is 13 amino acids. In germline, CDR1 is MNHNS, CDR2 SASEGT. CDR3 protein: CASGTASSYEQYF. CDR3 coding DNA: TGTGCCAGCGGTACAGCCAGCTCCTACGAGCAGTACTTC.

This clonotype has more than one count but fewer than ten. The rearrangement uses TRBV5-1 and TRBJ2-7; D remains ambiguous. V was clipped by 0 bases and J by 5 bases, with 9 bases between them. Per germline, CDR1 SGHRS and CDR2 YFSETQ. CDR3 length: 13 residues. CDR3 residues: CASSLVAVDEQYF. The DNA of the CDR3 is TGCGCCAGCAGCTTGGTAGCTGTCGACGAGCAGTACTTC.

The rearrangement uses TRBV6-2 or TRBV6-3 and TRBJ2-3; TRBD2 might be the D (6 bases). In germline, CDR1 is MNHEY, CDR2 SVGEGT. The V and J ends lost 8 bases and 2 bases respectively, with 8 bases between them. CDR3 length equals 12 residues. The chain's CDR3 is CASRDFTDTQYF. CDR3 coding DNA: TGTGCCAGCCGGGACTTCACAGATACGCAGTATTTT.

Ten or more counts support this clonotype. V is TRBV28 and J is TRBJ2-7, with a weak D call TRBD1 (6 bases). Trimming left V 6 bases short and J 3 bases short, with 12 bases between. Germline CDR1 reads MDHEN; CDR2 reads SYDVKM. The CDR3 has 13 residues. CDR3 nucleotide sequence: TGTGCCAGCAGCGTTGGACAGTTCTACGAGCAGTACTTC. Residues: CASSVGQFYEQYF.

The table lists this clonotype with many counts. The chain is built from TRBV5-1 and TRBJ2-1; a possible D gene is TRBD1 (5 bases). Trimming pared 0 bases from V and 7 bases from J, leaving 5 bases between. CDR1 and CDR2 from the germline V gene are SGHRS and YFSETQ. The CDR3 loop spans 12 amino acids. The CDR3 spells CASSLAGNEQFF. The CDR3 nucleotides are TGCGCCAGCAGCTTGGCAGGGAATGAGCAGTTCTTC.

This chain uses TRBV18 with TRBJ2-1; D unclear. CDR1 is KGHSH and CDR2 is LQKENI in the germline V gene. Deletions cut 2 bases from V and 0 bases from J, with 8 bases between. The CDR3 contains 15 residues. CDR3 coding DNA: TGTGCCAGCTCACCAACGGACCTCTCCTACAATGAGCAGTTCTTC. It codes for CASSPTDLSYNEQFF.

The CDR3, as DNA: TGTGCCAGCAGCGATAAGTGGGGAACCCCGTCACCCCTCCACTTT. It yields the protein CASSDKWGTPSPLHF. V usage is TRBV3-1 and J usage is TRBJ1-6; no reliable D call. The germline V gene encodes CDR1 LGHDT and CDR2 YNNKEL (reference sequence). This CDR3 comprises 15 residues. With 5 bases removed from V and 10 bases from J, the gap between germline ends came to 18 bases.

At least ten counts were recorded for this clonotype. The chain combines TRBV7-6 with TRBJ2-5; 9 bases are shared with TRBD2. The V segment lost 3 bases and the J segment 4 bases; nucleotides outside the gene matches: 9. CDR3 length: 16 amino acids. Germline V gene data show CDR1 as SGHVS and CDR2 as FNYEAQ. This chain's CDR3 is CASSFSGGAGGETQYF. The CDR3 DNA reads TGTGCCAGCAGCTTTTCCGGAGGAGCGGGGGGAGAGACCCAGTACTTC.

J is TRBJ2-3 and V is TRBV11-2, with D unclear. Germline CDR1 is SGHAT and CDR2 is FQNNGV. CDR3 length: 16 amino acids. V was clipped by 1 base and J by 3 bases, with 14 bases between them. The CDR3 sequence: CASSLGTALGTDTQYF. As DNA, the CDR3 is TGTGCCAGCAGCTTAGGAACAGCCCTAGGGACAGATACGCAGTATTTT.

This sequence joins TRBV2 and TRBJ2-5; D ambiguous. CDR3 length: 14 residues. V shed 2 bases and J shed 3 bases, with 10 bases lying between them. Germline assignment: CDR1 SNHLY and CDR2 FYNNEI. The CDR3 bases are TGTGCCAGCAGTGAATTGTCCCCTGAAGAGACCCAGTACTTC. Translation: CASSELSPEETQYF.

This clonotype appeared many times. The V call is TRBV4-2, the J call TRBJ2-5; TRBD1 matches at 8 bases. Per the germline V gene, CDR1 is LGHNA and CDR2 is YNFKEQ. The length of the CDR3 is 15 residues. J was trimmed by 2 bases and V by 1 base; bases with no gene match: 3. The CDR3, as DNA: TGTGCCAGCAGCCAAGGGACAGGGCCTCAAGAGACCCAGTACTTC. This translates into CASSQGTGPQETQYF.

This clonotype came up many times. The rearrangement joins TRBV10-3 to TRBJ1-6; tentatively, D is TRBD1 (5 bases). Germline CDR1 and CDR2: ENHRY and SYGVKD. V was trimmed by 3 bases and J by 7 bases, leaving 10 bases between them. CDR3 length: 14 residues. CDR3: CAISDTGRNSPLHF. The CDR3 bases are TGTGCCATCAGTGACACAGGACGGAATTCACCCCTCCACTTT.

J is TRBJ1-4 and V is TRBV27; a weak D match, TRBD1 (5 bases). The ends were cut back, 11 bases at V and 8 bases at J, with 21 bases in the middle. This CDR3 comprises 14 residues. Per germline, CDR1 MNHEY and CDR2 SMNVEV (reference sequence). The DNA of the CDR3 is TGTGCCGGGTCGGGACGCTACGAAGGAGAAAAACTGTTTTTT. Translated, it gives CAGSGRYEGEKLFF.

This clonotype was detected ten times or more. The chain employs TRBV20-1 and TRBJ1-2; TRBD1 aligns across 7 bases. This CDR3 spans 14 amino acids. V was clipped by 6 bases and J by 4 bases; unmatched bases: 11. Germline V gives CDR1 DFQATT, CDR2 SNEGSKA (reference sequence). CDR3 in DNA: TGCAGTGCCCAAAAGACAGGGAACCCCTATGGCTACACCTTC. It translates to CSAQKTGNPYGYTF.

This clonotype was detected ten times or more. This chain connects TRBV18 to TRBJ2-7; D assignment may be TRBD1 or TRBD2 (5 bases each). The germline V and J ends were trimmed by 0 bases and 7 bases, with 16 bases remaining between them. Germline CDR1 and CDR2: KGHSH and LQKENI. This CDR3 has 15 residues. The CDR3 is CASSPPSAGSEEQYF. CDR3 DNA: TGTGCCAGCTCACCACCTTCGGCAGGGAGTGAGGAGCAGTACTTC.

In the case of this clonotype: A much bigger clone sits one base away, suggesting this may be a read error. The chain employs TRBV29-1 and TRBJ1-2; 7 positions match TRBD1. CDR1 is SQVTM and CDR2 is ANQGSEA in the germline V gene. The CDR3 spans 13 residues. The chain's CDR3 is CSVPGTVGYDYTF. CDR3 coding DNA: TGCAGCGTGCCCGGGACAGTGGGTTATGACTACACCTTC.

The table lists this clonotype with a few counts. CDR3 bases: TGCAGTGGTTATGTCTCCGGCACAGATACGCAGTATTTT. Protein sequence: CSGYVSGTDTQYF. The genes are TRBV20-1 and TRBJ2-3; D gene ambiguous. Trimming stripped 7 bases from V and 1 base from J, with 12 bases between. Per germline, CDR1 DFQATT and CDR2 SNEGSKA (reference sequence). CDR3 length: 13 residues.

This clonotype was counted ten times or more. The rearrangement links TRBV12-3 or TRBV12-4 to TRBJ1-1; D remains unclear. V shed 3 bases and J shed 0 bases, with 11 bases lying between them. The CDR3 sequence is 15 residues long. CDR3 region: CASSLGGSLNTEAFF. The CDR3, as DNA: TGTGCCAGCAGTTTGGGAGGGTCCCTGAACACTGAAGCTTTCTTT.

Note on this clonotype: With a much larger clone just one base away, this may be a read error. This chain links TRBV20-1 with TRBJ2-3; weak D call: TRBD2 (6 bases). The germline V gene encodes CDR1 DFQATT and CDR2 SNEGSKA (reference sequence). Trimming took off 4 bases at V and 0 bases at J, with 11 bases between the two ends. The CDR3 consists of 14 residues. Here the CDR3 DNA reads TGCAGTGCTACCATTAGCGGTAGCACAGATACGCAGTATTTT. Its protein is CSATISGSTDTQYF.